A single T cell receptor beta chain is shown here with its context. Its antigen remains unidentified. This entry belongs to a study of siplizumab effects on memory and regulatory T cells. Method: immunoSEQ multiplex PCR; TCRdb's copy keeps in-frame clones and lacks some. This sample carries tens of thousands of clones, about 89% of them seen once, and the ten largest clones take approximately 29%. Findings and limits, study-wide: The naive T cell population seemed more diverse than memory cells and seemed a major contributor to the alloresponse. Proliferating siplizumab-cultured Tregs lacked confirmed suppressive function. The average Treg-derived proportion among mappable alloreactive CD4+ clones was 65% to 70% with siplizumab versus 25% to 30% in controls.

The CDR3 spans 13 residues. Deletions cut 3 bases from V and 3 bases from J, with 8 bases between. Germline V lookup: CDR1 WNHNN, CDR2 SYGVQD (reference sequence). The V call is TRBV10-1, the J call TRBJ1-1; D ambiguous. Input material: CD8+ T cells sorted from blood. This sequence was found in a human donor in good health. CDR3 in DNA: TGCGCCAGCAGTGACGGGTCTCACACTGAAGCTTTCTTT. Amino acid sequence: CASSDGSHTEAFF.